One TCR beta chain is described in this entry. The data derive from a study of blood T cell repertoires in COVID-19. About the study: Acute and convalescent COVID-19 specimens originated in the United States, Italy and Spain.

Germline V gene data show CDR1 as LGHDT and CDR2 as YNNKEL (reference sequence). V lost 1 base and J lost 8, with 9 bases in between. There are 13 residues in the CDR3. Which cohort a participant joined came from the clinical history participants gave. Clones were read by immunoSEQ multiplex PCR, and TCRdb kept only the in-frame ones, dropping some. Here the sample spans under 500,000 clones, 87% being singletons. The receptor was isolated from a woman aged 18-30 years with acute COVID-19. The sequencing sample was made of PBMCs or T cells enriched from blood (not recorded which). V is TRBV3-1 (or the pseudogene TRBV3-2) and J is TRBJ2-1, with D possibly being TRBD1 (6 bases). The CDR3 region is CASSQVQGHEQFF. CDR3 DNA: TGTGCCAGCAGCCAAGTTCAGGGGCATGAGCAGTTCTTC.